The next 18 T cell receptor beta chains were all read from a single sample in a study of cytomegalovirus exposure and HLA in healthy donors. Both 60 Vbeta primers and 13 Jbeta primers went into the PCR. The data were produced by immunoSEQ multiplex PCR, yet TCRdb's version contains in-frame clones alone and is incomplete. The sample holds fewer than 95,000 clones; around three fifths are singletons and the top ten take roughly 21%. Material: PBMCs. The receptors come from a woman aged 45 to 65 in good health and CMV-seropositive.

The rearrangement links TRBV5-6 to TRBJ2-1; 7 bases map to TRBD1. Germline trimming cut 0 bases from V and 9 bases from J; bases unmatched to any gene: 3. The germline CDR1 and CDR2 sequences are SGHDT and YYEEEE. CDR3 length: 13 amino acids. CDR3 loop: CASSLEGAIEQFF. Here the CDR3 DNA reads TGTGCCAGCAGCTTGGAGGGGGCAATTGAGCAGTTCTTC. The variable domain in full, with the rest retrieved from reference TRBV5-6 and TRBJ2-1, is DAGVTQSPTHLIKTRGQQVTLRCSPKSGHDTVSWYQQALGQGPQFIFQYYEEEERQRGNFPDRFSGHQFPNYSSELNVNALLLGDSALYLCASSLEGAIEQFFGPGTRLTVL.

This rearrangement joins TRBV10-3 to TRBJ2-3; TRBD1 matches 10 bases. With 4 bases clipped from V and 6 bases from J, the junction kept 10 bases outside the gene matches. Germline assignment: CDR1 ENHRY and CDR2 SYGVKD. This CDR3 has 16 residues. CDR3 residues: CAISVAGTGEMDTQYF. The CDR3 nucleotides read TGTGCCATCAGTGTTGCCGGGACAGGGGAGATGGATACGCAGTATTTT.

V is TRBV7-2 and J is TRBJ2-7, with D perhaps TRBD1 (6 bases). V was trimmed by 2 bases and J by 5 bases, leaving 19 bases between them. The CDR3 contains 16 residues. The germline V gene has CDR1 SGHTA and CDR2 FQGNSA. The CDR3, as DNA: TGTGCCAGCAGCTTAACACAGGGCTTATCTGGGAACGAGCAGTACTTC. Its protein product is CASSLTQGLSGNEQYF.

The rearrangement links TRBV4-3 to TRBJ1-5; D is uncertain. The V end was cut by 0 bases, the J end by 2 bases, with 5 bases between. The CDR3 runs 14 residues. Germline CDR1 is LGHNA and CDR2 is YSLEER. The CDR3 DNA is TGCGCCAGCAGCCAAGAACTGGGCAATCAGCCCCAGCATTTT. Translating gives CASSQELGNQPQHF.

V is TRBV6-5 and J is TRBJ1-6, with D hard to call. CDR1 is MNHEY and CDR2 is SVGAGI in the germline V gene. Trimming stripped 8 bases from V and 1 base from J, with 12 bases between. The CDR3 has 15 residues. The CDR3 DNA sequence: TGTGCCAGCCTTCCCACTAGATCCTATAATTCACCCCTCCACTTT. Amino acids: CASLPTRSYNSPLHF.

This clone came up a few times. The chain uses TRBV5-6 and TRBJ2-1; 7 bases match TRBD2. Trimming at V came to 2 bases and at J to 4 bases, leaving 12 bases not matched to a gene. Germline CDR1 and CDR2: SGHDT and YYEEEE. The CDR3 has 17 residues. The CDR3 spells CASSFSPGGGAYNEQFF. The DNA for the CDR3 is TGTGCCAGCAGCTTCTCCCCTGGCGGGGGAGCTTACAATGAGCAGTTCTTC.

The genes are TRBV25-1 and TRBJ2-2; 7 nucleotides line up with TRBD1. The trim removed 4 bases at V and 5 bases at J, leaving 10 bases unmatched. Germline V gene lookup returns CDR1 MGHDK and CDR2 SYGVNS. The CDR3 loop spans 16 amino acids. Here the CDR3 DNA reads TGTGCCAGCAGTGGAACGACAGGGCGGGTAACCGGGGAGCTGTTTTTT. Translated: CASSGTTGRVTGELFF.

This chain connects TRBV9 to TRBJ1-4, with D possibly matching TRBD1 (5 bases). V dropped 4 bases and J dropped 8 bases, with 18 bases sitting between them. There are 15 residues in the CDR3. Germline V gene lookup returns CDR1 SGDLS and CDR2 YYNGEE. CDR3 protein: CASSPGGVSGEKLFF. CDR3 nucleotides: TGTGCCAGCAGCCCAGGAGGGGTCTCTGGGGAAAAACTGTTTTTT.

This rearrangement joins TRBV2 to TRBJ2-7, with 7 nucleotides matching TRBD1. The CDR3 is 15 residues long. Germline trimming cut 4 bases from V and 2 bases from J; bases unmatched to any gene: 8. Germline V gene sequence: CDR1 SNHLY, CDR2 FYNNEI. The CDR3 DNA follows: TGTGCCAGCAGTGTAGGAGGCCAGGGGGCCTACGAGCAGTACTTC. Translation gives CASSVGGQGAYEQYF.

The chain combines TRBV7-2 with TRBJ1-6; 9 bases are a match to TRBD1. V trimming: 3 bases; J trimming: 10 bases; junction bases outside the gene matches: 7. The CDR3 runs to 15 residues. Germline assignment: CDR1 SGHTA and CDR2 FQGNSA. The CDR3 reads CASSFEGTGLSPLHF. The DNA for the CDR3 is TGTGCCAGCAGCTTTGAGGGGACAGGGTTATCACCCCTCCACTTT.

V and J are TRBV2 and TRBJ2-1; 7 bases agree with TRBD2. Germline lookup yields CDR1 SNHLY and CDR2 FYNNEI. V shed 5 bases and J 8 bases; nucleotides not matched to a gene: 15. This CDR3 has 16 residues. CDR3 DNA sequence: TGTGCCAGCAGTTCCCCGTTGGAGCGGGAACGTGATGAGCAGTTCTTC. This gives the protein CASSSPLERERDEQFF.

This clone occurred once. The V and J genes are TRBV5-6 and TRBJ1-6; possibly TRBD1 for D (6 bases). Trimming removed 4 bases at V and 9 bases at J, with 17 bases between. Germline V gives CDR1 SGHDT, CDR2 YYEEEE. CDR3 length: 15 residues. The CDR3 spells CASSPGRGGGSPLHF. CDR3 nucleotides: TGTGCCAGCAGCCCCGGTAGGGGGGGAGGTTCACCCCTCCACTTT.

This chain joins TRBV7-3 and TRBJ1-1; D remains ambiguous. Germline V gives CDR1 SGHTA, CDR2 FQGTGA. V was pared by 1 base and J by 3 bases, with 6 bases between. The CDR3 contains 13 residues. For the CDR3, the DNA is TGTGCCAGCAGCTTAAGTCAGGACACTGAAGCTTTCTTT. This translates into CASSLSQDTEAFF.

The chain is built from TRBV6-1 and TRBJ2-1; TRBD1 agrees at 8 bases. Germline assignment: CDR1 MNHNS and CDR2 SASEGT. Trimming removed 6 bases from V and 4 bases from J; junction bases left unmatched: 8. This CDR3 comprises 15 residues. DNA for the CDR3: TGTGCCAGCAGCTTCAGGGGGCCAATTTACAATGAGCAGTTCTTC. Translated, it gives CASSFRGPIYNEQFF.

CDR3 amino acids: CASRRTRTDTNADTQYF. The CDR3 nucleotides are TGCGCCAGCCGACGGACTCGTACGGATACAAACGCAGATACGCAGTATTTT. The chain joins TRBV10-2 to TRBJ2-3, with D perhaps matching TRBD2 (5 bases). Germline assignment: CDR1 WSHSY and CDR2 SAAADI. The CDR3 is 17 residues long. V gave up 8 bases and J gave up 4 bases, with 25 bases separating them.

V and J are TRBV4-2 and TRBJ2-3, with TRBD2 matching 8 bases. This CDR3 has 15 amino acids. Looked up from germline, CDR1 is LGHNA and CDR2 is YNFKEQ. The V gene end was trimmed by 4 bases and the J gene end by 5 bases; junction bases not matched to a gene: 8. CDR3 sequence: CASSLSSGGQDTQYF. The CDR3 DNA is TGTGCCAGCAGCCTATCGAGCGGGGGCCAAGATACGCAGTATTTT.

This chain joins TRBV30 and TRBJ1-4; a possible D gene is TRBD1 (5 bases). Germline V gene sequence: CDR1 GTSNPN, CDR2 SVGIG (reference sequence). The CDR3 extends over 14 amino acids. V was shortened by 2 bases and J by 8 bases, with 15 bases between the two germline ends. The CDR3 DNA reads TGTGCCTGGAGTCTGGGGACCCGGGGGGAAAAACTGTTTTTT. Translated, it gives CAWSLGTRGEKLFF.

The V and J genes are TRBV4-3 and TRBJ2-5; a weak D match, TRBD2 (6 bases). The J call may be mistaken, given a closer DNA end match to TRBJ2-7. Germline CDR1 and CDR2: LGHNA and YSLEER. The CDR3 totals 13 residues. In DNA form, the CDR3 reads TGCGCCAGCAGCCCTGCGGCGGGGTACGAGCAGTACTTC. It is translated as CASSPAAGYEQYF.